The rows below give T cell receptor beta chains drawn from one sample of a study of T cell responses to AZD1222 COVID-19 vaccine. Produced via immunoSEQ multiplex PCR; TCRdb's table is partial and in-frame only. The data show 100,000 or so clones, 87% seen once. This specimen consisted of peripheral blood, obtained on day 0 of AZD1222 vaccination. The source is an adult in good health. CDR3s include the opening cysteine and the closing phenylalanine or tryptophan. D genes are given only for firm matches. Rows give clone size only sometimes, using once, few, many, or a class for an expanded clone.

TRBV19,NA,TRBJ1-1,NA,CASSPTGRTEAFF,TGTGCCAGTAGTCCCACAGGTCGCACTGAAGCTTTCTTT
TRBV11-2,NA,TRBJ1-6,NA,CASSLLGDSPLHF,TGTGCCAGCAGCCTTCTTGGGGATTCACCCCTCCACTTT
TRBV7-9,TRBD1,TRBJ1-2,NA,CASSPQTGQGSGYTF,TGTGCCAGCAGCCCTCAGACCGGACAGGGCAGTGGCTACACCTTC
TRBV12-3/TRBV12-4,TRBD1,TRBJ2-7,NA,CASRGTGGEQYF,TGTGCCAGCAGGGGGACAGGTGGGGAGCAGTACTTC
TRBV12-5,NA,TRBJ1-6,NA,CASGLGEGRNSPLHF,TGTGCTAGTGGTTTGGGTGAGGGGCGCAATTCACCCCTCCACTTT
TRBV6-5,TRBD1,TRBJ1-5,NA,CASKGQGSNQPQHF,TGTGCCAGCAAAGGACAGGGGAGCAATCAGCCCCAGCATTTT
TRBV9,NA,TRBJ1-6,NA,CASSVGNSPLHF,TGTGCCAGCAGCGTTGGAAATTCACCCCTCCACTTT
TRBV7-3,NA,TRBJ1-2,few,CASSFHRGYGYTF,TGTGCCAGCAGTTTTCACAGAGGCTATGGCTACACCTTC
TRBV12-3/TRBV12-4,NA,TRBJ2-1,NA,CASCADSYNEQFF,TGTGCCAGCTGCGCGGATTCTTACAATGAGCAGTTCTTC
TRBV19,TRBD1,TRBJ1-2,NA,CASTGTGYGYTF,TGTGCCAGTACCGGGACAGGCTATGGCTACACCTTC
TRBV5-1,NA,TRBJ1-1,NA,CASSLGLANTEAFF,TGCGCCAGCAGCTTGGGACTGGCGAACACTGAAGCTTTCTTT
TRBV7-9,TRBD1,TRBJ2-7,NA,CASTGGYEQYF,TGTGCCAGCACAGGGGGCTACGAGCAGTACTTC
TRBV14,TRBD2,TRBJ2-3,NA,CASSLPSSGWLDSTDTQYF,TGTGCCAGCAGCCTTCCCTCTAGCGGGTGGTTGGATAGCACAGATACGCAGTATTTT
TRBV5-1,TRBD1,TRBJ1-1,NA,CASSYRQGGTEAFF,TGTGCCAGCAGCTATAGACAGGGAGGGACTGAAGCTTTCTTT
TRBV19,NA,TRBJ2-3,few,CASSNDWSTDTQYF,TGTGCCAGTAGTAATGACTGGTCCACAGATACGCAGTATTTT
TRBV18,NA,TRBJ1-2,NA,CASSPGPGRNYGYTF,TGTGCCAGCTCACCAGGGCCAGGGAGGAACTATGGCTACACCTTC
TRBV6-2/TRBV6-3,NA,TRBJ1-2,NA,CASSYSGQRGYTF,TGTGCCAGCAGTTACTCGGGCCAACGGGGCTACACCTTC
TRBV7-2,NA,TRBJ1-4,NA,CASSLSRDEKLFF,TGTGCCAGCAGCTTATCCAGGGATGAAAAACTGTTTTTT
TRBV11-2,NA,TRBJ2-2,NA,CASNEGASGYTGELFF,TGTGCCAGCAACGAGGGGGCTAGCGGCTACACCGGGGAGCTGTTTTTT
TRBV18,NA,TRBJ1-1,NA,CASSPLGSDEAFF,TGTGCCAGCTCACCACTGGGGTCCGATGAAGCTTTCTTT
TRBV7-2,NA,TRBJ2-5,once,CASSLGIRETQYF,TGTGCCAGCAGCTTAGGTATACGAGAGACCCAGTACTTC
TRBV5-1,NA,TRBJ1-2,NA,CASSADLYGYTF,TGCGCCAGCAGCGCTGACCTCTATGGCTACACCTTC
TRBV7-6,TRBD2,TRBJ2-1,NA,CASSLDQLAGAAYNEQFF,TGTGCCAGCAGCTTAGATCAACTAGCGGGAGCGGCCTACAATGAGCAGTTCTTC
TRBV4-1,NA,TRBJ2-5,NA,CASRVTPYQETQYF,TGCGCCAGCAGAGTGACTCCGTACCAAGAGACCCAGTACTTC
TRBV14,NA,TRBJ1-1,NA,CASSRTVNTEAFF,TGTGCCAGCAGCCGGACAGTGAACACTGAAGCTTTCTTT
TRBV4-1,NA,TRBJ1-3,NA,CASSLDSNSGNTIYF,TGCGCCAGCAGCTTAGACAGCAACTCTGGAAACACCATATATTTT
TRBV11-3,NA,TRBJ2-6,NA,CASSSYTWGAGANVLTF,TGTGCCAGCAGCTCCTACACTTGGGGGGCTGGGGCCAACGTCCTGACTTTC
TRBV4-3,NA,TRBJ1-5,NA,CASSQEGWGGGNQPQHF,TGCGCCAGCAGCCAAGAAGGGTGGGGGGGCGGCAATCAGCCCCAGCATTTT
TRBV7-2,NA,TRBJ1-6,NA,CASSLIGGISSYNSPLHF,TGTGCCAGCAGCTTGATCGGGGGGATTAGCTCCTATAATTCACCCCTCCACTTT
TRBV11-3,NA,TRBJ1-2,NA,CASSSPGLREGGYTF,TGTGCCAGCAGCTCGCCGGGACTCCGGGAGGGTGGCTACACCTTC
TRBV6-5,NA,TRBJ1-6,NA,CASSVEGGDSPLHF,TGTGCCAGCAGCGTCGAAGGGGGTGATTCACCCCTCCACTTT
TRBV6-5,NA,TRBJ1-3,NA,CASSQAGGNTIYF,TGTGCCAGCAGCCAAGCAGGTGGAAACACCATATATTTT
TRBV6-1,NA,TRBJ1-2,NA,CASSEATADYGYTF,TGTGCCAGCAGTGAAGCCACAGCGGACTATGGCTACACCTTC
TRBV7-3,NA,TRBJ2-1,NA,CASSPYEGDPSYNEQFF,TGTGCCAGCAGCCCGTATGAGGGCGATCCCTCCTACAATGAGCAGTTCTTC
TRBV27,NA,TRBJ2-1,NA,CASSLAGEQFF,TGTGCCAGCAGTTTAGCCGGGGAGCAGTTCTTC
TRBV6-5,TRBD2,TRBJ2-2,NA,CASGSTSGGGGELFF,TGTGCCAGCGGCTCGACTAGCGGGGGAGGGGGGGAGCTGTTTTTT
TRBV19,NA,TRBJ1-5,NA,CASSIGGGRLNQPQHF,TGTGCCAGTAGTATAGGAGGGGGTCGCCTTAATCAGCCCCAGCATTTT
TRBV27,TRBD1,TRBJ1-2,NA,CASSSPRGTDPYGYTF,TGTGCCAGCAGTTCCCCCCGGGGGACAGACCCCTATGGCTACACCTTC
TRBV27,NA,TRBJ1-5,once,CASSLGINQPQHF,TGTGCCAGCAGTTTAGGAATAAATCAGCCCCAGCATTTT
TRBV3-1/TRBV3-2,NA,TRBJ1-1,once,CASSQEGLMNTEAFF,TGTGCCAGCAGCCAAGAAGGACTCATGAACACTGAAGCTTTCTTT
TRBV4-2,NA,TRBJ1-1,NA,CASSQVGGVGTEAFF,TGTGCCAGCAGCCAAGTCGGTGGGGTAGGGACTGAAGCTTTCTTT
TRBV5-5,NA,TRBJ2-1,NA,CASSLASRGEQFF,TGTGCCAGCAGCTTGGCTAGTCGTGGTGAGCAGTTCTTC
TRBV19,NA,TRBJ1-6,NA,CASSIDQRPRSPLHF,TGTGCCAGTAGTATAGATCAGAGGCCGCGCTCACCCCTCCACTTT
TRBV7-9,NA,TRBJ1-1,few,CASSLGQLNTEAFF,TGTGCCAGCAGCTTAGGTCAGTTGAACACTGAAGCTTTCTTT
TRBV18,NA,TRBJ1-5,NA,CASSDSHSNQPQHF,TGTGCCAGCTCTGACTCCCATAGCAATCAGCCCCAGCATTTT
TRBV29-1,NA,TRBJ2-3,NA,CSVEAPGQLGTDTQYF,TGCAGCGTTGAAGCCCCGGGCCAGTTGGGCACAGATACGCAGTATTTT
TRBV19,NA,TRBJ2-3,NA,CASSPGLYGGTDTQYF,TGTGCCAGTAGTCCGGGACTCTACGGTGGAACAGATACGCAGTATTTT
TRBV11-3,TRBD2,TRBJ2-1,NA,CASNEGAGAYNEQFF,TGTGCCAGCAATGAGGGAGCGGGAGCTTACAATGAGCAGTTCTTC
TRBV7-2,NA,TRBJ2-7,NA,CASSLELQGSYEQYF,TGTGCCAGCAGCCTAGAATTGCAGGGCTCCTACGAGCAGTACTTC
TRBV7-2,TRBD1,TRBJ1-2,NA,CASSRGQGAYGYTF,TGTGCCAGCAGCCGTGGACAGGGGGCGTATGGCTACACCTTC
TRBV19,NA,TRBJ2-2,NA,CASTPTGTRGTGELFF,TGTGCCAGCACCCCAACCGGGACAAGAGGCACCGGGGAGCTGTTTTTT
TRBV7-2,TRBD1,TRBJ2-2,once,CASSNGDRGTGELFF,TGTGCCAGCAGCAACGGGGACAGGGGCACCGGGGAGCTGTTTTTT
TRBV5-8,TRBD2,TRBJ2-1,once,CASSPGTSGRNDEQFF,TGTGCCAGCAGCCCCGGGACTAGCGGGAGAAATGATGAGCAGTTCTTC
TRBV5-5,NA,TRBJ1-3,NA,CASSLKGSSGNTIYF,TGTGCCAGCAGCTTGAAGGGGAGCTCTGGAAACACCATATATTTT
TRBV7-2,TRBD1,TRBJ1-2,few,CASSYGQGVGYTF,TGTGCCAGCAGCTACGGACAGGGGGTAGGCTACACCTTC
TRBV5-4,TRBD1,TRBJ1-2,NA,CASSPREGTVYGYTF,TGTGCCAGCAGCCCCCGCGAGGGGACAGTCTATGGCTACACCTTC
TRBV18,TRBD1,TRBJ1-1,NA,CASSPRQGAMNTEAFF,TGTGCCAGCTCCCCACGACAGGGCGCCATGAACACTGAAGCTTTCTTT
TRBV6-6,NA,TRBJ2-3,NA,CASSDSRPTDTQYF,TGTGCCAGCAGTGATTCGAGGCCCACAGATACGCAGTATTTT
TRBV12-3/TRBV12-4,NA,TRBJ1-4,NA,CASSRSYIEKLFF,TGTGCCAGCAGCCGTTCGTACATCGAAAAACTGTTTTTT
TRBV19,NA,TRBJ1-2,once,CASRTQGPGYTF,TGTGCCAGTAGGACCCAGGGACCTGGCTACACCTTC